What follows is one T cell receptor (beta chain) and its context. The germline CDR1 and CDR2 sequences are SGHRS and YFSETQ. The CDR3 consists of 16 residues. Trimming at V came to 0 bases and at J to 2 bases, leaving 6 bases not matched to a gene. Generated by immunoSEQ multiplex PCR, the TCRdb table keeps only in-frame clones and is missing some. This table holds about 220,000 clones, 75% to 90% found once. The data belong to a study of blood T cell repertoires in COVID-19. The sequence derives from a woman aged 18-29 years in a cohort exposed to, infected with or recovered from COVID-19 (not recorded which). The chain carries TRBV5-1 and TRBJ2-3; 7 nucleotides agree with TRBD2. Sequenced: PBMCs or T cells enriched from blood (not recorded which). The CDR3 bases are TGCGCCAGCAGCTTGGGGGCTAGCGGAACCACAGATACGCAGTATTTT. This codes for CASSLGASGTTDTQYF.